These 5 T cell receptor beta chains were sequenced from one sample in a study of CD8+CD57+ T cells in acquired aplastic anemia. TCR beta VDJ and CDR3 were profiled, and genomic DNA was the template. MiXCR, run by TCRdb on the reads, gives a single entry per CDR3 protein. The data hold roughly 250,000 distinct CDR3 sequences, with 47% observed a single time. CD8+CD57+ cell expansion, shown by flow cytometry, had occurred in the patients selected for sequencing. The source material was sorted CD4+, CD8+, or CD8+CD57+ T cells (not recorded which) from PBMCs. Receptors originate from a human donor with aplastic anemia.

The rearrangement joins TRBV20-1 to TRBJ2-7; possible D gene TRBD2, 5 bases. The length of the CDR3 is 13 residues. From germline, CDR1 is DFQATT and CDR2 SNEGSKA (reference sequence). Between the trimmed V and J ends, which lost 6 bases and 6 bases, there was a span of 18 bases. The CDR3 region is CSATTELGSEQYF. The CDR3 bases are TGCAGTGCAACGACGGAATTGGGGAGCGAGCAGTACTTC.

This clonotype has more than one count but fewer than ten. The J gene is TRBJ1-6, the V gene TRBV2; 9 nucleotides match TRBD1. Trimming removed 6 bases from V and 7 bases from J; junction bases left unmatched: 7. The CDR3 spans 15 residues. Germline V gene sequence: CDR1 SNHLY, CDR2 FYNNEI. Here the CDR3 DNA reads TGTGCCAGCAGCTTACAGGGGGCGTACAATTCACCCCTCCACTTT. This translates into CASSLQGAYNSPLHF. The variable domain in full, completed from reference TRBV2 and TRBJ1-6, reads EPEVTQTPSHQVTQMGQEVILRCVPISNHLYFYWYRQILGQKVEFLVSFYNNEISEKSEIFDDQFSVERPDGSNFTLKIRSTKLEDSAMYFCASSLQGAYNSPLHFGNGTRLTVT.

This clonotype was counted ten times or more. The genes are TRBV6-1 and TRBJ2-7; D uncertain. Germline lookup yields CDR1 MNHNS and CDR2 SASEGT. Trimming took 5 bases from V and 1 from J, leaving 9 bases between them. The CDR3 consists of 13 residues. DNA for the CDR3: TGTGCCAGCAGTTTGTACAGTTCCTACGAGCAGTACTTC. As protein: CASSLYSSYEQYF.

In this sample, this clonotype turned up many times. V gene TRBV7-6 combines with J gene TRBJ2-1; D call uncertain. The CDR3 covers 14 residues. The germline V and J ends were trimmed by 1 base and 5 bases, with 9 bases remaining between them. Germline CDR1 SGHVS, CDR2 FNYEAQ. CDR3 bases: TGTGCCAGCAGCTTAGGCGGCATACACAATGAGCAGTTCTTC. Translation: CASSLGGIHNEQFF. Full variable domain (remainder filled in from reference TRBV7-6 and TRBJ2-1): GAGVSQSPRYKVTKRGQDVALRCDPISGHVSLYWYRQALGQGPEFLTYFNYEAQQDKSGLPNDRFSAERPEGSISTLTIQRTEQRDSAMYRCASSLGGIHNEQFFGPGTRLTVL.

The CDR3 here is CASSLEQINGYTF. For the CDR3, the DNA is TGTGCCAGCAGCTTAGAACAGATTAATGGCTACACCTTC. This chain links TRBV7-9 with TRBJ1-2, with D unresolved. There are 13 residues in the CDR3. Trimming took off 1 base at V and 6 bases at J, with 9 bases between the two ends. The germline V gene encodes CDR1 SEHNR and CDR2 FQNEAQ (reference sequence).